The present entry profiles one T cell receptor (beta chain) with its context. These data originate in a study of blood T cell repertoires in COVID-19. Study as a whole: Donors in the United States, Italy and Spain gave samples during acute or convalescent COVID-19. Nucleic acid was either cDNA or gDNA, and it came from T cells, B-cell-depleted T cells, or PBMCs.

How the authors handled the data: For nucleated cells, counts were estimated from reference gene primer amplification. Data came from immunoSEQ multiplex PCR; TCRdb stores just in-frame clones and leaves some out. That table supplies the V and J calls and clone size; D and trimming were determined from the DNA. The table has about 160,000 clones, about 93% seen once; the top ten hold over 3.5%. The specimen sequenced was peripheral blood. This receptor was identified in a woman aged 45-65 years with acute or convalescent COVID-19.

The CDR3: CASSSTGVGANVLTF. The CDR3 DNA reads TGTGCCAGCAGTTCGACAGGGGTGGGGGCCAACGTCCTGACTTTC. V and J are TRBV6-4 and TRBJ2-6, with 8 bases that match TRBD1. V lost 5 bases and J lost 4; bases outside the gene matches: 4. From germline, CDR1 is MRHNA and CDR2 SNTAGT. The CDR3 sequence is 15 residues long.